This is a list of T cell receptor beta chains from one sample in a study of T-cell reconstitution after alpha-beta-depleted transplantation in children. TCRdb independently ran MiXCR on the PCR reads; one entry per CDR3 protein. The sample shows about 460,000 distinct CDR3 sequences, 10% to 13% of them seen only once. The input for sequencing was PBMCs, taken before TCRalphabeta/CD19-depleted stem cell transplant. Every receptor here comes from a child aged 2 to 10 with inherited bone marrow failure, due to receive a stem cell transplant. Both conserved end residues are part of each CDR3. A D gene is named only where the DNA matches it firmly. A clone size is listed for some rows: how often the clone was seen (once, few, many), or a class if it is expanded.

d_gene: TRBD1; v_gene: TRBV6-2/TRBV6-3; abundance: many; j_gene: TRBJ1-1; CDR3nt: TGTGCCAGCAGGACAGGGGTGAACACTGAAGCTTTCTTT; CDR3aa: CASRTGVNTEAFF
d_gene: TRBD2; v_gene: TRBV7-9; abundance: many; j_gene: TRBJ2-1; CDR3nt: TGTGCCAGCAGCTTCCTAGCGGGAGCCTCCAATGAGCAGTTCTTC; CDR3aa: CASSFLAGASNEQFF
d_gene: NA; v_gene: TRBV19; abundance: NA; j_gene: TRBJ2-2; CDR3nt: TGTGCCAGTAGTGCGGGACAGACGAACACCGGGGAGCTGTTTTTT; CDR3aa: CASSAGQTNTGELFF
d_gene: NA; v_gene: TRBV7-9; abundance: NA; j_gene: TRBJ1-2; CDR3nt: TGTGCCAACAGCTTAGGTATCGGCCTCGACTATGGCTACACCTTC; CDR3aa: CANSLGIGLDYGYTF
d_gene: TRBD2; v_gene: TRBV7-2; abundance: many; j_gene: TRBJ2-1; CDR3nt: TGTGCCAGCAGCTTAACTCGGGCGGGAGGTCCCTACAATGAGCAGTTCTTC; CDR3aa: CASSLTRAGGPYNEQFF
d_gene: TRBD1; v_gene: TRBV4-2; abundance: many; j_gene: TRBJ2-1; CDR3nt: TGTGCCAGCAGCCAACGTGACAGGGACGTGTACAATGAGCAGTTCTTC; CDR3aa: CASSQRDRDVYNEQFF
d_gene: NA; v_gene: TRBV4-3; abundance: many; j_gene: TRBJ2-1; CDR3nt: TGCGCCAGCAGCCAAGATGGCGGTCGCCCCTACAATGAGCAGTTCTTC; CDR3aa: CASSQDGGRPYNEQFF
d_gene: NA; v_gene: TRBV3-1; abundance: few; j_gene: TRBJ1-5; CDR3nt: TGTGCCAGCAGCCAAGAGAGTAAACCCTTAGATCAGCCCCAGCATTTT; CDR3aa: CASSQESKPLDQPQHF
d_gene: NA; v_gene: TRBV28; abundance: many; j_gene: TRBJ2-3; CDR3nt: TGTGCCAGCAGTCCCCCGACTAGAATCTCAGATACGCAGTATTTT; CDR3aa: CASSPPTRISDTQYF
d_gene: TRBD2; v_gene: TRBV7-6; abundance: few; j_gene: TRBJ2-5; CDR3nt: TGTGCCAGCAGCCACACCGCGGGGGGTACGCGGCAGACCCAGTACTTC; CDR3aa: CASSHTAGGTRQTQYF
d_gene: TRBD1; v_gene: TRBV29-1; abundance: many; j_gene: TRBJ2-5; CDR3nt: TGCAGCGCCTTCAGAGGGCGACAGGGAAAAGAGACCCAGTACTTC; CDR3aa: CSAFRGRQGKETQYF
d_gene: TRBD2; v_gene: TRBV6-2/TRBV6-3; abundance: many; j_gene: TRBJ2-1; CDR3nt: TGTGCCAGCAGTTACTCGAGAGTCATAGCGGGAGTGGATGAGCAGTTCTTC; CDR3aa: CASSYSRVIAGVDEQFF
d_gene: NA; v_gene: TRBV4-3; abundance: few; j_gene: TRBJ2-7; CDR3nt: TGCGCCAGCGGGGAGAGCGTAAGCTACGAGCAGTACTTC; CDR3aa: CASGESVSYEQYF
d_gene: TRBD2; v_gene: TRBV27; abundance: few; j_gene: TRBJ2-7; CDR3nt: TGTGCCAGCAGATATAGCGGGAGGGCCGGGTCCTACGAGCAGTACTTC; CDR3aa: CASRYSGRAGSYEQYF
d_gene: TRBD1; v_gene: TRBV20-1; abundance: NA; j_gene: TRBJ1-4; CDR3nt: TGCAGTGCTAGTTGGTCGGACAGGGCTGAAAAACTGTTTTTT; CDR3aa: CSASWSDRAEKLFF
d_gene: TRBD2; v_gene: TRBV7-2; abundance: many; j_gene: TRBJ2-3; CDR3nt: TGTGCCAGCAGCGGAGATAGCGGGAGGGGAACAGATACGCAGTATTTT; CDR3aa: CASSGDSGRGTDTQYF
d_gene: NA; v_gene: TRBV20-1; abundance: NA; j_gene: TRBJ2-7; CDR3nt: TGCAGTGCTAGGGACTTCCCCTACGACCAGTACTTC; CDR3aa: CSARDFPYDQYF